One sample yielded the 14 T cell receptor beta chains listed below, sequenced in a study of T cell repertoires in cytomegalovirus infection. MiXCR was run by TCRdb on the reads, yielding one entry per CDR3 protein. This sample has around 490,000 distinct CDR3 sequences, with 26% found just once. The sequencing input was PBMCs. The receptors here all came from a human donor in good health (CMV status not recorded). Some clones in this sample may be carry-over from other donors' samples.

Many counts were recorded for this clonotype. V gene TRBV7-2 combines with J gene TRBJ2-5; D is uncertain. There are 13 residues in the CDR3. CDR1 is SGHTA, CDR2 FQGNSA, per germline. V dropped 3 bases and J dropped 7 bases, with 12 bases sitting between them. The CDR3 bases are TGTGCCAGCAGCTTGGATTCGGCAGGGACCCAGTACTTC. Protein product: CASSLDSAGTQYF.

J is TRBJ2-1 and V is TRBV24-1; no clear D. Trimming took off 1 base at V and 13 bases at J, with 10 bases between the two ends. The CDR3 runs 12 residues. CDR1 and CDR2 (germline): KGHDR, SFDVKD. As DNA, the CDR3 is TGTGCCACCAGTGATTTCGGTAGCTCCCAGTTCTTC. This codes for CATSDFGSSQFF.

This clonotype has just a few counts. The genes are TRBV12-3 or TRBV12-4 and TRBJ1-5, with 8 bases aligning to TRBD1. The ends lost 2 bases at V and 4 bases at J; junction bases unmatched: 13. This CDR3 is 18 amino acids long. This CDR3 is CASSLRGRGLHLNQPQHF. DNA for the CDR3: TGTGCCAGCAGTTTAAGGGGCAGGGGGCTCCATCTAAATCAGCCCCAGCATTTT.

V and J are TRBV18 and TRBJ2-1; 11 bases map to TRBD1. The V gene's germline CDR1 is KGHSH and CDR2 LQKENI. This CDR3 is 19 amino acids long. V lost 0 bases, J lost 1 base, and 8 bases stayed unmatched. The CDR3 is CASSPPLGQGGRSYNEQFF. For the CDR3, the DNA is TGTGCCAGCTCACCACCGCTGGGACAGGGGGGTAGGTCCTACAATGAGCAGTTCTTC.

Comment on this clonotype: The final CDR3 position lacks the conserved phenylalanine or tryptophan, pointing to a likely read error. The rearrangement joins TRBV27 to TRBJ2-7; a weak D match, TRBD1 (5 bases). This CDR3 is 18 amino acids long. V was shortened by 6 bases and J by 4 bases, with 28 bases between the two germline ends. The germline V gene encodes CDR1 MNHEY and CDR2 SMNVEV (reference sequence). CDR3 DNA sequence: TGTGCCAGCAGAACAGGAATTTCAGGCTCCGTCTATGAGTACGAGCAGTACTAC. This codes for CASRTGISGSVYEYEQYY.

This rearrangement joins TRBV20-1 to TRBJ2-1; 10 bases match TRBD2. The CDR3 extends over 16 amino acids. J gave up 3 bases and V 5 bases, and 10 bases lay outside the gene matches. Germline V CDR1 and CDR2: DFQATT, SNEGSKA (reference sequence). For the CDR3, the DNA is TGCAGTGCTCTAATTCTAGCGGGGGAAGGCTACAATGAGCAGTTCTTC. It codes for CSALILAGEGYNEQFF.

This clonotype was observed at least ten times. The chain couples TRBV7-2 to TRBJ1-1; D remains ambiguous. V lost 2 bases and J lost 4, with 17 bases in between. Germline lookup yields CDR1 SGHTA and CDR2 FQGNSA. The CDR3 has 16 residues. The CDR3 reads CASSLRLAGWGTEAFF. The CDR3, as DNA: TGTGCCAGCAGCTTACGGCTTGCGGGTTGGGGCACTGAAGCTTTCTTT.

V is TRBV5-8 and J is TRBJ2-1; 10 bases map to TRBD2. This CDR3 is 15 amino acids long. The V and J ends lost 2 bases and 5 bases, in that order; junction bases with no gene match: 4. CDR1 and CDR2 from the germline V gene are SGHTS and YDEGEE. The CDR3, as DNA: TGTGCCAGCAGCTTCGGGACTAGCGCCAACAATGAGCAGTTCTTC. The encoded protein is CASSFGTSANNEQFF.

The rearrangement links TRBV6-5 to TRBJ1-1, with a weak D call TRBD1 (5 bases). Trimming took 2 bases from V and 5 from J, leaving 15 bases between them. Per the germline V gene, CDR1 is MNHEY and CDR2 is SVGAGI. The CDR3 loop spans 15 amino acids. The CDR3: CASSYAARGNTEAFF. DNA of the CDR3: TGTGCCAGCAGTTACGCCGCAAGGGGAAATACTGAAGCTTTCTTT.

This chain joins TRBV20-1 and TRBJ2-3; either TRBD1 or TRBD2 may fit D (5 bases each). Trimming took off 4 bases at V and 2 bases at J, with 13 bases between the two ends. Germline V gene sequence: CDR1 DFQATT, CDR2 SNEGSKA (reference sequence). There are 14 residues in the CDR3. The CDR3 reads CSATSGTNTDTQYF. The CDR3 DNA sequence: TGCAGTGCTACTTCCGGGACCAACACAGATACGCAGTATTTT.

This clonotype came up a few times. The chain uses TRBV7-9 and TRBJ2-5, with 7 bases identical to TRBD2. CDR3 size: 15 residues. The trim removed 4 bases at V and 1 base at J, leaving 6 bases unmatched. Germline CDR1 and CDR2: SEHNR and FQNEAQ (reference sequence). The CDR3 DNA reads TGTGCCAGCAGCTCCTTGCCGGGAGGCCAAGAGACCCAGTACTTC. Residues: CASSSLPGGQETQYF.

This clonotype was observed a few times. The chain has TRBV6-1 and TRBJ2-7; 9 nucleotides match TRBD2. CDR1 and CDR2 (germline): MNHNS, SASEGT. Trimming cost V 6 bases and J 2 bases; bases outside gene matches: 11. This CDR3 has 16 amino acids. CDR3 amino acids: CASRREGAGGTYEQYF. In DNA form, the CDR3 reads TGTGCCAGCAGGAGGGAAGGCGCGGGAGGGACCTACGAGCAGTACTTC.

The chain joins TRBV20-1 to TRBJ2-7, with TRBD1 identical over 8 bases. Germline values: CDR1 DFQATT, CDR2 SNEGSKA (reference sequence). The junction had 7 bases not matched to a gene; V was cut back by 3 bases and J by 3 bases. The CDR3 runs 14 residues. The CDR3 loop reads CSARVPGTGYEQYF. DNA for the CDR3: TGCAGTGCTAGGGTGCCGGGGACAGGCTACGAGCAGTACTTC.

CDR3 sequence reads: CSASAIKRELGETQYF. The CDR3 nucleotides are TGCAGTGCTAGCGCTATTAAGCGGGAGTTGGGAGAGACCCAGTACTTC. The chain uses TRBV20-1 and TRBJ2-5; 8 bases fit TRBD2. Trimming removed 3 bases from V and 4 bases from J; junction bases left unmatched: 13. The CDR3 totals 16 residues. Germline V CDR1 and CDR2: DFQATT, SNEGSKA (reference sequence).